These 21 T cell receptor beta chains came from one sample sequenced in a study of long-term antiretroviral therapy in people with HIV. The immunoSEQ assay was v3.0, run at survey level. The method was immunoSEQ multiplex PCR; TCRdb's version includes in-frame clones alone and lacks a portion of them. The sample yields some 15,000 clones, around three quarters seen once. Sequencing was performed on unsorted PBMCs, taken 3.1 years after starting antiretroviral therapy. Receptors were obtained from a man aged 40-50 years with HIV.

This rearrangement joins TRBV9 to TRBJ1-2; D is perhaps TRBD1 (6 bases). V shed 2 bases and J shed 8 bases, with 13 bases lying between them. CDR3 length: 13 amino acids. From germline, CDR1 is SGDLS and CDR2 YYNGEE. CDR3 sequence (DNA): TGTGCCAGCAGCGTCGGGACATCCGGCGGCTACACCTTC. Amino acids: CASSVGTSGGYTF.

CDR3 region: CSVFSPGQDYEQYF. CDR3 sequence (DNA): TGCAGCGTTTTTTCCCCGGGACAGGACTACGAGCAGTACTTC. The gene calls are TRBV29-1 and TRBJ2-7; 8 nucleotides line up with TRBD1. J was trimmed by 3 bases and V by 5 bases; bases with no gene match: 9. Germline V gene sequence: CDR1 SQVTM, CDR2 ANQGSEA. CDR3 length: 14 amino acids.

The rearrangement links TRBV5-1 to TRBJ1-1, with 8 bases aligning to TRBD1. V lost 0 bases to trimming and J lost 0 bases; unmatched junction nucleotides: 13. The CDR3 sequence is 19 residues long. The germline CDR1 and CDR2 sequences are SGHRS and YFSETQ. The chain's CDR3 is CASSLALGQGRDMNTEAFF. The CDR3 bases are TGCGCCAGCAGCTTGGCTCTTGGACAGGGTAGGGACATGAACACTGAAGCTTTCTTT. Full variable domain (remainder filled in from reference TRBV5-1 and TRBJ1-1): KAGVTQTPRYLIKTRGQQVTLSCSPISGHRSVSWYQQTPGQGLQFLFEYFSETQRNKGNFPGRFSGRQFSNSRSEMNVSTLELGDSALYLCASSLALGQGRDMNTEAFFGQGTRLTVV.

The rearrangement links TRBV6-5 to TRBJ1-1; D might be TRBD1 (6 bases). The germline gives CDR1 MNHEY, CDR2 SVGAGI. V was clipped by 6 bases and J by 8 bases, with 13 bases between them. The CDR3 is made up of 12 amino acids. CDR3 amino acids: CASRGRQDEAFF. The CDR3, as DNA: TGTGCCAGCAGGGGCAGACAGGACGAAGCTTTCTTT.

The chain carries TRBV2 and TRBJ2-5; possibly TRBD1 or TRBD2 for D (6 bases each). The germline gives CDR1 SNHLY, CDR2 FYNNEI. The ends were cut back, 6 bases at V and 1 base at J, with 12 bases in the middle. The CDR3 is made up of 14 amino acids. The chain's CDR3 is CASRSGGLQETQYF. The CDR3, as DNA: TGTGCCAGCAGATCCGGGGGCCTCCAAGAGACCCAGTACTTC. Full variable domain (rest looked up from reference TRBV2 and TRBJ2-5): EPEVTQTPSHQVTQMGQEVILRCVPISNHLYFYWYRQILGQKVEFLVSFYNNEISEKSEIFDDQFSVERPDGSNFTLKIRSTKLEDSAMYFCASRSGGLQETQYFGPGTRLLVL.

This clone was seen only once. The CDR3 coding sequence is TGTGCCAGCAGCTTAACAGCGGGGGTCTACGAGCAGTACTTC. Residues: CASSLTAGVYEQYF. The chain has TRBV5-6 and TRBJ2-7; 8 positions match TRBD2. Germline CDR1 reads SGHDT; CDR2 reads YYEEEE. The CDR3 consists of 14 residues. V dropped 2 bases and J dropped 3; count of bases not matched to a gene: 4.

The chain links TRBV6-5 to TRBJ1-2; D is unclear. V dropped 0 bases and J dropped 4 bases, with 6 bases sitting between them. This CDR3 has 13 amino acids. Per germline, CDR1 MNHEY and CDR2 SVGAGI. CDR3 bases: TGTGCCAGCAGTTACTCAGAAGGCTATGGCTACACCTTC. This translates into CASSYSEGYGYTF.

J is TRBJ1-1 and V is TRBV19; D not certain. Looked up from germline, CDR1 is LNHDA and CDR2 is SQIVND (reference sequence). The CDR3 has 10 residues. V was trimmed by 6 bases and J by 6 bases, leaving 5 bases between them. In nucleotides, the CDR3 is TGTGCCAGTAGGTCCGCTGAAGCTTTCTTT. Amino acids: CASRSAEAFF.

CDR3 sequence: CAGTGASNQPQHF. CDR3 DNA sequence: TGTGCCGGGACAGGGGCCTCGAATCAGCCCCAGCATTTT. The rearrangement links TRBV2 to TRBJ1-5, with TRBD1 identical over 10 bases. The V and J ends lost 11 bases and 4 bases, in that order; junction bases with no gene match: 5. The CDR3 sequence is 13 residues long. Per the germline V gene, CDR1 is SNHLY and CDR2 is FYNNEI.

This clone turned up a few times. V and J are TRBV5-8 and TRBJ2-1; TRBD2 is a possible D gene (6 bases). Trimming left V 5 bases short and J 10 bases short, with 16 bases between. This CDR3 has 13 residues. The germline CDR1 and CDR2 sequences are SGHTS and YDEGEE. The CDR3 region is CASSLPGAVEQFF. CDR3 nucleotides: TGTGCCAGCAGTTTGCCGGGAGCGGTCGAGCAGTTCTTC.

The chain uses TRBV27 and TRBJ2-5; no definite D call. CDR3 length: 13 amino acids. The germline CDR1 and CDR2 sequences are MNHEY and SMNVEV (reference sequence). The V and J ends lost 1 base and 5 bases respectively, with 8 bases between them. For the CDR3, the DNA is TGTGCCAGCAGTTTATGGACCGGGGAGACCCAGTACTTC. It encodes CASSLWTGETQYF.

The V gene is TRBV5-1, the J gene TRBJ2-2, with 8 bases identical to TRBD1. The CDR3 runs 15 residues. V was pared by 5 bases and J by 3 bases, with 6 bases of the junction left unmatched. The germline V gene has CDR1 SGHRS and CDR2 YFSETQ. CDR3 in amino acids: CASSLVQGDTGELFF. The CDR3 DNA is TGCGCCAGCAGTTTAGTACAGGGGGACACCGGGGAGCTGTTTTTT.

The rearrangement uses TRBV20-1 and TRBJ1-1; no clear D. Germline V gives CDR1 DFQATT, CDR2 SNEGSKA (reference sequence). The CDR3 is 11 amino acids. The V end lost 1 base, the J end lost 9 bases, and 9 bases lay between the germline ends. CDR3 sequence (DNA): TGCAGTGCTAGAGCTGTTGATAAAGCTTTCTTT. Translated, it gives CSARAVDKAFF.

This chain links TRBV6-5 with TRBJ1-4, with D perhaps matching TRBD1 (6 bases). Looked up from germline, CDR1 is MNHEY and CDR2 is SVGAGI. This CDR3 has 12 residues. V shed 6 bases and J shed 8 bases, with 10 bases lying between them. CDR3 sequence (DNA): TGTGCCAGCAGGGACAGAGGGGAAAAACTGTTTTTT. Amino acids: CASRDRGEKLFF.

CDR3 DNA: TGTGCCAGTACCTCACAGAGCTCTGGGGCCAACGTCCTGACTTTC. This translates into CASTSQSSGANVLTF. The J gene is TRBJ2-6, the V gene TRBV19; no firm D call. Germline V gene data show CDR1 as LNHDA and CDR2 as SQIVND (reference sequence). This CDR3 contains 15 residues. Trimming removed 7 bases at V and 0 bases at J, with 10 bases between.

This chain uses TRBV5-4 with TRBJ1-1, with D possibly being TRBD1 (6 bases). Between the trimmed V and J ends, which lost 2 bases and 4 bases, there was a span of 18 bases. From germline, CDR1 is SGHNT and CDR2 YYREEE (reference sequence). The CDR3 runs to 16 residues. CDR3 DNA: TGTGCCAGCAGCTTCCCCATGGACAGTTCGGGCACTGAAGCTTTCTTT. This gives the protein CASSFPMDSSGTEAFF.

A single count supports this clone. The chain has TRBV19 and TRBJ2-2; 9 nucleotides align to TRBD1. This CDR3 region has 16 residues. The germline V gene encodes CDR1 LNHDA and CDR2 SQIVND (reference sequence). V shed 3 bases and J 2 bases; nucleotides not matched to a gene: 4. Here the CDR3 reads CASSMLGQGNTGELFF. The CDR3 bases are TGTGCCAGTAGTATGCTGGGACAGGGAAACACCGGGGAGCTGTTTTTT.

The CDR3 protein is CASSERGDSAYEQYF. CDR3 nucleotides: TGTGCCAGCAGTGAACGGGGGGACAGTGCCTACGAGCAGTACTTC. The chain joins TRBV6-1 to TRBJ2-7, with D perhaps being TRBD1 or TRBD2 (7 bases each). This CDR3 region has 15 residues. Trimming took 2 bases from V and 2 from J, leaving 13 bases between them. Germline V gene data show CDR1 as MNHNS and CDR2 as SASEGT.

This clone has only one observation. The CDR3 DNA sequence: TGTGCCAGCAGTTACGCAGGGCCCTACAATGAGCAGTTCTTC. Residues: CASSYAGPYNEQFF. The J gene is TRBJ2-1, the V gene TRBV6-5; D may be TRBD1 (5 bases). V was trimmed by 2 bases and J by 2 bases, leaving 7 bases between them. CDR3 length: 14 amino acids. Germline CDR1 is MNHEY and CDR2 is SVGAGI.

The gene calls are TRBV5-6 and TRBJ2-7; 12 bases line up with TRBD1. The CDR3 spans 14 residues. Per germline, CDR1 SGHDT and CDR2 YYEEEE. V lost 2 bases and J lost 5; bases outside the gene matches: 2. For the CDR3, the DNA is TGTGCCAGCAGCTTCGGGACAGGGGGCAACGAGCAGTACTTC. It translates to CASSFGTGGNEQYF.

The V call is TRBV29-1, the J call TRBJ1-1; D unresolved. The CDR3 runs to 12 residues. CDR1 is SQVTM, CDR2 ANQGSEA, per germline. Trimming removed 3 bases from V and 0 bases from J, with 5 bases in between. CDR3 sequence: CSVERLNTEAFF. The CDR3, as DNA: TGCAGCGTTGAGCGTCTGAACACTGAAGCTTTCTTT.